One sample yielded the 4 T cell receptor beta chains listed below, sequenced in a study of cytotoxic CD8 clonotypes in ibrutinib-treated CLL. Produced via immunoSEQ multiplex PCR; TCRdb's table is partial and in-frame only. The sample carries fewer than 100,000 clones, around 79% recorded once. Source: PBMCs, taken after 12 months of ibrutinib treatment. These receptors originate from a human donor with chronic lymphocytic leukemia.

The chain has TRBV7-9 and TRBJ1-6, with 9 nucleotides matching TRBD1. The J segment lost 9 bases and the V segment lost 5 bases, leaving 8 bases of the junction unmatched. CDR1 and CDR2 from the germline V gene are SEHNR and FQNEAQ (reference sequence). CDR3 size: 15 residues. CDR3 sequence reads: CASSEGTGSSSPLHF. The CDR3 nucleotides are TGTGCCAGCAGCGAAGGGACAGGGAGTTCTTCACCCCTCCACTTT.

This clone has just a few counts. The rearrangement links TRBV6-6 to TRBJ1-5; 7 positions agree with TRBD1. The trim removed 2 bases at V and 6 bases at J, leaving 4 bases unmatched. The germline V gene encodes CDR1 MNHNY and CDR2 SVGAGI (reference sequence). This CDR3 has 14 residues. Written as DNA, the CDR3 is TGTGCCAGCAGTTACGGGCAGGGGGGTCAGCCCCAGCATTTT. It is translated as CASSYGQGGQPQHF.

The chain employs TRBV6-5 and TRBJ2-7; D gene unclear. The CDR3 covers 14 residues. V was shortened by 6 bases and J by 3 bases, with 15 bases between the two germline ends. The germline V gene encodes CDR1 MNHEY and CDR2 SVGAGI. The CDR3 DNA reads TGTGCCAGCAGGTCACGGTCTGATGGCTACGAGCAGTACTTC. Protein: CASRSRSDGYEQYF.

This clone came up a few times. This chain uses TRBV29-1 with TRBJ1-4; the D gene is possibly TRBD1 (5 bases). V was clipped by 8 bases and J by 8 bases, with 12 bases between them. Per the germline V gene, CDR1 is SQVTM and CDR2 is ANQGSEA. This CDR3 region has 11 residues. The CDR3 sequence is CSHAGGEKLFF. CDR3 in DNA: TGCAGCCACGCCGGGGGGGAAAAACTGTTTTTT.